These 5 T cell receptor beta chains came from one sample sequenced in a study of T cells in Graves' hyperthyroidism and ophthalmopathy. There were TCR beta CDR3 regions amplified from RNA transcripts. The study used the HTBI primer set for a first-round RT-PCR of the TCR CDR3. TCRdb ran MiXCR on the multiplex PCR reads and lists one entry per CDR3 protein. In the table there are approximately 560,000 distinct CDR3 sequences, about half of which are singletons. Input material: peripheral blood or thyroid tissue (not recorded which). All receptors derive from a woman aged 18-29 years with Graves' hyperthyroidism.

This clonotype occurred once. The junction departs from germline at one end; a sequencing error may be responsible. CDR3 protein: CASSEGRGTYYEQCF. CDR3 DNA sequence: TGTGCCAGCAGCGAAGGTCGGGGCACCTACTACGAGCAGTGCTTC. The chain carries TRBV7-9 and TRBJ2-7, with D perhaps TRBD1 or TRBD2 (5 bases each). The CDR3 consists of 15 residues. Germline assignment: CDR1 SEHNR and CDR2 FQNEAQ (reference sequence).

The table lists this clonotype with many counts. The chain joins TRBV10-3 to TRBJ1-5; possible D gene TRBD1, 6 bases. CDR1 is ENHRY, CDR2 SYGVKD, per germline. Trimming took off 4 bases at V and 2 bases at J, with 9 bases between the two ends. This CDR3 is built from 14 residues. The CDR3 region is CAISVQGGNQPQHF. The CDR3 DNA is TGTGCCATCAGTGTACAGGGCGGCAATCAGCCCCAGCATTTT.

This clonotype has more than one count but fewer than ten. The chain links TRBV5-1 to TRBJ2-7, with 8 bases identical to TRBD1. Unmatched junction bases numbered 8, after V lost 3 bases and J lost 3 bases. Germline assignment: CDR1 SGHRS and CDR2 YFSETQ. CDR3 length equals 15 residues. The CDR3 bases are TGCGCCAGCAGCTATCGGACAGGGACGGTCTACGAGCAGTACTTC. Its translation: CASSYRTGTVYEQYF.

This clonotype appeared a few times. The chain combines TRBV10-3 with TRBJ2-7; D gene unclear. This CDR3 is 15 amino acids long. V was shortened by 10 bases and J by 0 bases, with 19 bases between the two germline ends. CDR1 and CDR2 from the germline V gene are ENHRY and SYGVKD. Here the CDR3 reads CASCNSAAVSYEQYF. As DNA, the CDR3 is TGTGCCAGCTGTAACTCCGCCGCAGTCTCCTACGAGCAGTACTTC.

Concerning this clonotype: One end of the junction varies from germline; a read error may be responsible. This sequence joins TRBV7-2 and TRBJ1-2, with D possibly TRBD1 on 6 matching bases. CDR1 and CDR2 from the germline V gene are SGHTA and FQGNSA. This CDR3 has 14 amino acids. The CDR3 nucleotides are TGTGCCAGCAGATTAGACAGGCGCCCCTATGGCTACACCTTC. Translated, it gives CASRLDRRPYGYTF.